The 32 T cell receptor beta chains below all came from one sample that was sequenced in a study of cytomegalovirus exposure and HLA in healthy donors. The PCR was carried out with 60 Vbeta primers and 13 Jbeta primers. The data were produced by immunoSEQ multiplex PCR, yet TCRdb's version contains in-frame clones alone and is incomplete. The sample includes about 170,000 clones, over 70% of them seen just once. The sample comprised PBMCs. Every receptor here comes from a man aged 30 to 39 in good health and CMV-seropositive.

The genes are TRBV2 and TRBJ2-7, with TRBD1 as a possible D gene (6 bases). The V end lost 7 bases, the J end lost 2 bases, and 15 bases lay between the germline ends. The CDR3 has 14 residues. Germline V gene data show CDR1 as SNHLY and CDR2 as FYNNEI. CDR3 bases: TGTGCCAGCATCCCGGGACAAAAGGCCTACGAGCAGTACTTC. Its protein product is CASIPGQKAYEQYF.

This clone has a single count. The J gene is TRBJ2-1, the V gene TRBV6-6, with D tentatively TRBD2 (6 bases). CDR3 length: 13 residues. V was cut by 7 bases and J by 3 bases, with 10 bases left in between. Germline V gene sequence: CDR1 MNHNY, CDR2 SVGAGI (reference sequence). The CDR3 DNA sequence: TGTGCCAGCACCAATAGCGGCTACAATGAGCAGTTCTTC. Its translation is CASTNSGYNEQFF.

The V and J genes are TRBV28 and TRBJ1-5; perhaps TRBD1 as D (6 bases). The CDR3 runs to 14 residues. Germline V gene lookup returns CDR1 MDHEN and CDR2 SYDVKM. V shed 3 bases and J shed 3 bases, with 9 bases lying between them. CDR3 amino acids: CASSFGQNNQPQHF. The CDR3 bases are TGTGCCAGCAGTTTTGGACAGAACAATCAGCCCCAGCATTTT.

The rearrangement joins TRBV10-3 to TRBJ2-7; D is unresolved. Germline CDR1 is ENHRY and CDR2 is SYGVKD. V lost 8 bases and J 3 bases, leaving 8 bases between the germline ends. This CDR3 comprises 11 residues. This chain's CDR3 is CAIGANYEQYF. As DNA, the CDR3 is TGTGCCATCGGTGCCAACTACGAGCAGTACTTC.

This clone was counted between two and nine times. The chain has TRBV6-6 and TRBJ2-1; 15 nucleotides agree with TRBD2. Germline lookup yields CDR1 MNHNY and CDR2 SVGAGI (reference sequence). The V and J ends lost 6 bases and 8 bases, in that order; junction bases with no gene match: 2. This CDR3 comprises 14 residues. CDR3 sequence (DNA): TGTGCCAGCAGCTGGACTAGCGGGGGGGATGAGCAGTTCTTC. Its protein product is CASSWTSGGDEQFF.

This chain links TRBV18 with TRBJ2-5; 9 nucleotides line up with TRBD1. Germline V CDR1 and CDR2: KGHSH, LQKENI. The CDR3 sequence is 15 residues long. V lost 4 bases, J lost 6 bases, and 9 bases stayed unmatched. The CDR3 sequence is CASSLTGQGLQTQYF. As DNA, the CDR3 is TGTGCCAGCTCACTAACGGGACAGGGATTGCAGACCCAGTACTTC.

The chain employs TRBV7-3 and TRBJ2-1, with TRBD2 identical over 11 bases. V dropped 5 bases and J dropped 3; count of bases not matched to a gene: 6. From germline, CDR1 is SGHTA and CDR2 FQGTGA. The CDR3 loop spans 16 amino acids. The CDR3 is CASSPTSGSFYNEQFF. In DNA, the CDR3 is TGTGCCAGCAGCCCCACTAGCGGGAGCTTCTACAATGAGCAGTTCTTC.

V and J are TRBV4-1 and TRBJ1-3; D perhaps matches TRBD1 (6 bases). The CDR3 is 16 residues long. Germline CDR1 MGHRA, CDR2 YSYEKL. Trimming stripped 5 bases from V and 2 bases from J, with 16 bases between. The CDR3, as DNA: TGCGCCAGCAGCGGACTCTACAGGGAAACTGGAAACACCATATATTTT. Amino acid sequence: CASSGLYRETGNTIYF.

The chain carries TRBV5-1 and TRBJ2-7; D remains unclear. Looked up from germline, CDR1 is SGHRS and CDR2 is YFSETQ. Trimming left V 0 bases short and J 2 bases short, with 12 bases between. The CDR3 has 15 amino acids. DNA of the CDR3: TGCGCCAGCAGCTTGGTCCAGGATACCCCCTACGAGCAGTACTTC. It encodes CASSLVQDTPYEQYF.

The count of this clone is one. The CDR3 loop is CASSQDLDRYTEAFF. The CDR3 nucleotides read TGCGCCAGCAGCCAAGATCTGGACAGATACACTGAAGCTTTCTTT. The chain links TRBV4-3 to TRBJ1-1; TRBD1 is a possible D gene (6 bases). Germline V lookup: CDR1 LGHNA, CDR2 YSLEER. The CDR3 covers 15 residues. V was cut by 0 bases and J by 3 bases, with 11 bases left in between.

The gene calls are TRBV4-3 and TRBJ1-2, with 9 bases identical to TRBD1. This CDR3 contains 17 residues. The ends lost 0 bases at V and 5 bases at J; junction bases unmatched: 10. Germline lookup yields CDR1 LGHNA and CDR2 YSLEER. Written as DNA, the CDR3 is TGCGCCAGCAGCCAAGATCCGGGGACAGGGACCTCGTATGGCTACACCTTC. Translated, it gives CASSQDPGTGTSYGYTF.

This clone was observed a handful of times. This chain joins TRBV7-2 and TRBJ2-7, with a tentative D call TRBD2 (7 bases). The germline CDR1 and CDR2 sequences are SGHTA and FQGNSA. This CDR3 spans 16 amino acids. Trimming left V 3 bases short and J 0 bases short, with 15 bases between. The CDR3 spells CASSFWGGATSYEQYF. In DNA, the CDR3 is TGTGCCAGCAGCTTCTGGGGGGGCGCCACCTCCTACGAGCAGTACTTC. The full variable domain, completed using reference TRBV7-2 and TRBJ2-7, is GAGVSQSPSNKVTEKGKDVELRCDPISGHTALYWYRQSLGQGLEFLIYFQGNSAPDKSGLPSDRFSAERTGGSVSTLTIQRTQQEDSAVYLCASSFWGGATSYEQYFGPGTRLTVT.

The chain combines TRBV4-2 with TRBJ2-1; 7 bases fit TRBD2. The V and J ends lost 0 bases and 2 bases, in that order; junction bases with no gene match: 7. The germline gives CDR1 LGHNA, CDR2 YNFKEQ. The length of the CDR3 is 17 residues. The CDR3 reads CASSQDWGAGPYNEQFF. The CDR3 coding sequence is TGTGCCAGCAGCCAAGATTGGGGAGCGGGGCCCTACAATGAGCAGTTCTTC.

The chain couples TRBV10-3 to TRBJ1-1; 8 positions match TRBD1. Germline assignment: CDR1 ENHRY and CDR2 SYGVKD. The CDR3 is 14 amino acids. The ends lost 6 bases at V and 5 bases at J; junction bases unmatched: 8. The CDR3 nucleotides are TGTGCCATCAGGATGACAGGGGATAGGACTGAAGCTTTCTTT. Translating gives CAIRMTGDRTEAFF.

In regard to this clone: Other DNA sequences within the sample encode an identical CDR3. The rearrangement uses TRBV29-1 and TRBJ2-1, with 15 bases fitting TRBD2. The germline V gene encodes CDR1 SQVTM and CDR2 ANQGSEA. Germline trimming cut 6 bases from V and 8 bases from J; bases unmatched to any gene: 11. This CDR3 spans 16 amino acids. This CDR3 reads CSVKGLAGGPIDEQFF. The CDR3 coding sequence is TGCAGCGTGAAAGGACTAGCGGGAGGGCCGATCGATGAGCAGTTCTTC.

This clone was recorded a few times. This chain joins TRBV11-2 and TRBJ1-5; D may be TRBD1 (5 bases). Germline CDR1 is SGHAT and CDR2 is FQNNGV. Trimming stripped 1 base from V and 2 bases from J, with 9 bases between. The CDR3 spans 15 residues. The CDR3 loop is CASSLAGGGNQPQHF. In DNA, the CDR3 is TGTGCCAGCAGCTTAGCAGGAGGGGGCAATCAGCCCCAGCATTTT.

CDR3 residues: CSARGSGGQFF. The CDR3, as DNA: TGCAGTGCGAGGGGTAGCGGAGGGCAGTTCTTC. The J gene is TRBJ2-1, the V gene TRBV20-1, with TRBD2 as a possible D gene (6 bases). V dropped 6 bases and J dropped 12 bases, with 15 bases sitting between them. This CDR3 spans 11 amino acids. Germline V CDR1 and CDR2: DFQATT, SNEGSKA (reference sequence).

This clone occurred once. CDR3 sequence: CASSLATGGITYNEQFF. CDR3 in DNA: TGTGCCAGCAGCTTAGCGACAGGCGGTATCACCTACAATGAGCAGTTCTTC. The rearrangement links TRBV7-9 to TRBJ2-1, with a tentative D call TRBD1 (6 bases). V lost 0 bases and J lost 2, with 14 bases in between. This CDR3 has 17 residues. Germline lookup yields CDR1 SEHNR and CDR2 FQNEAQ (reference sequence). Filled out from reference TRBV7-9 and TRBJ2-1, the complete variable domain reads DTGVSQNPRHKITKRGQNVTFRCDPISEHNRLYWYRQTLGQGPEFLTYFQNEAQLEKSRLLSDRFSAERPKGSFSTLEIQRTEQGDSAMYLCASSLATGGITYNEQFFGPGTRLTVL.

V usage is TRBV27 and J usage is TRBJ2-5; TRBD2 agrees at 7 bases. The CDR3 runs 14 residues. Unmatched junction bases numbered 8, after V lost 5 bases and J lost 5 bases. Per germline, CDR1 MNHEY and CDR2 SMNVEV (reference sequence). The CDR3 nucleotides are TGTGCCAGCAGTCCCCTTTGGGGAGGGGAGACCCAGTACTTC. This translates into CASSPLWGGETQYF.

V usage is TRBV6-1 and J usage is TRBJ2-7; TRBD1 is a possible D gene (5 bases). The germline CDR1 and CDR2 sequences are MNHNS and SASEGT. Trimming removed 7 bases at V and 2 bases at J, with 6 bases between. This CDR3 is built from 11 residues. CDR3 amino acids: CASTGTYEQYF. The CDR3 nucleotides read TGTGCCAGCACAGGGACCTACGAGCAGTACTTC.

V usage is TRBV5-1 and J usage is TRBJ1-4; D possibly corresponds to TRBD1 (6 bases). The CDR3 is 15 amino acids. Germline CDR1 is SGHRS and CDR2 is YFSETQ. V was clipped by 3 bases and J by 6 bases, with 15 bases between them. The CDR3 loop reads CASSWTVGGDEKLFF. In DNA, the CDR3 is TGCGCCAGCAGCTGGACGGTAGGGGGTGATGAAAAACTGTTTTTT.

The rearrangement links TRBV11-2 to TRBJ2-2; TRBD1 aligns across 10 bases. Germline V gene lookup returns CDR1 SGHAT and CDR2 FQNNGV. V lost 5 bases, J lost 6 bases, and 9 bases stayed unmatched. The CDR3 spans 16 residues. The CDR3 DNA follows: TGTGCCAGCAGCGGGAGACTGGACAGGGGGGCCGGGGAGCTGTTTTTT. Translation gives CASSGRLDRGAGELFF.

The chain employs TRBV11-2 and TRBJ2-3, with D perhaps matching TRBD2 (6 bases). From germline, CDR1 is SGHAT and CDR2 FQNNGV. Deletions cut 6 bases from V and 0 bases from J, with 13 bases between. The CDR3 consists of 15 residues. The CDR3 sequence is CASSQAGTSTDTQYF. The DNA of the CDR3 is TGTGCCAGCAGTCAAGCCGGGACTAGCACAGATACGCAGTATTTT.

V usage is TRBV7-9 and J usage is TRBJ2-1; 9 bases match TRBD2. The germline gives CDR1 SEHNR, CDR2 FQNEAQ (reference sequence). This CDR3 is 16 amino acids long. J was trimmed by 2 bases and V by 8 bases; bases with no gene match: 10. CDR3 nucleotide sequence: TGTGCCAGCGGGGGGATAGCGGGAGCCACCTACAATGAGCAGTTCTTC. Translation: CASGGIAGATYNEQFF.

CDR3 sequence: CASSLVSRTGFTDTQYF. The CDR3 DNA follows: TGTGCCAGCAGTTTAGTCTCGAGGACAGGTTTTACAGATACGCAGTATTTT. The genes are TRBV27 and TRBJ2-3; 7 nucleotides agree with TRBD1. Germline V gene sequence: CDR1 MNHEY, CDR2 SMNVEV (reference sequence). The CDR3 sequence is 17 residues long. The V segment lost 2 bases and the J segment 3 bases; nucleotides outside the gene matches: 11.

V usage is TRBV30 and J usage is TRBJ2-7; 8 bases map to TRBD1. The CDR3 consists of 14 residues. The junction had 4 bases not matched to a gene; V was cut back by 3 bases and J by 0 bases. Looked up from germline, CDR1 is GTSNPN and CDR2 is SVGIG (reference sequence). The CDR3 DNA is TGTGCCTGGAGCCGGGACAGGAGCTCCTACGAGCAGTACTTC. Encoded protein: CAWSRDRSSYEQYF.

This clone was picked up a small number of times. The V call is TRBV4-2, the J call TRBJ2-7, with D possibly matching TRBD2 (5 bases). Germline values: CDR1 LGHNA, CDR2 YNFKEQ. Between the trimmed V and J ends, which lost 4 bases and 3 bases, there was a span of 16 bases. This CDR3 comprises 15 residues. The CDR3 here is CASSPRKGVDYEQYF. The CDR3 DNA reads TGTGCCAGCAGCCCGCGGAAGGGAGTTGACTACGAGCAGTACTTC.

The chain uses TRBV28 and TRBJ2-1; TRBD1 is a possible D gene (6 bases). The CDR3 has 14 amino acids. V lost 3 bases and J 7 bases, leaving 13 bases between the germline ends. Germline V gene data show CDR1 as MDHEN and CDR2 as SYDVKM. In DNA, the CDR3 is TGTGCCAGCAGTTTCAGGGGTCCCAGAAATGAGCAGTTCTTC. The encoded protein is CASSFRGPRNEQFF.

This chain uses TRBV4-2 with TRBJ2-3, with D unclear. V dropped 1 base and J dropped 5 bases, with 7 bases sitting between them. The CDR3 spans 13 residues. Per the germline V gene, CDR1 is LGHNA and CDR2 is YNFKEQ. The chain's CDR3 is CASSQAPGDTQYF. The CDR3, as DNA: TGTGCCAGCAGCCAAGCTCCAGGAGATACGCAGTATTTT.

With regard to this clone: An end of the junction differs from the germline gene, which may be a read error. The chain employs TRBV4-1 and TRBJ2-2, with 10 bases identical to TRBD1. This CDR3 is 17 amino acids long. Germline V gene lookup returns CDR1 MGHRA and CDR2 YSYEKL. In DNA, the CDR3 is TGCGCGAGCAGCCACCGACAGGGGGCCGTTAGGACCGGGGAGCTGTTTTTT. It is translated as CASSHRQGAVRTGELFF.

The rearrangement links TRBV19 to TRBJ2-7; 7 bases line up with TRBD2. Germline loops: CDR1 LNHDA, CDR2 SQIVND (reference sequence). CDR3 length: 14 amino acids. J lost 0 bases, V lost 3 bases, and 2 bases had no gene match. CDR3: CASSITSVSYEQYF. The DNA for the CDR3 is TGTGCCAGTAGTATCACTAGCGTCTCCTACGAGCAGTACTTC.

This clone has more than one count but fewer than ten. The chain recombines TRBV13 with TRBJ1-1; 9 bases are a match to TRBD1. Germline V gene data show CDR1 as PRHDT and CDR2 as FYEKMQ (reference sequence). After removal of 4 bases from V and 0 bases from J, the junction contained 9 bases not matched to a gene. This CDR3 is 17 amino acids long. The CDR3 protein is CASSSTTGQGLNTEAFF. The CDR3 nucleotides read TGTGCCAGCAGCTCCACCACCGGACAGGGGTTGAACACTGAAGCTTTCTTT.